The sequence of this TCR beta chain was determined in a study of blood T cell repertoires in COVID-19. Study-level background: From the United States, Italy and Spain came samples of acute and convalescent COVID-19. In each case, the material was cDNA or gDNA derived from T cells, B-cell-depleted T cells, or PBMCs.

Original analysis: Amplified reference gene primers provided the basis for estimating nucleated cell counts. TCRdb's table, derived via immunoSEQ multiplex PCR, lists solely in-frame clones and lacks some. V and J calls and clone size are as listed in that table; D and trimming were resolved from the DNA. The data contain about 160,000 clones, 87% of them singletons. This clone was observed a few times. V lost 5 bases and J lost 5, with 15 bases in between. The CDR3 is made up of 14 amino acids. CDR1 and CDR2 from the germline V gene are LNHDA and SQIVND (reference sequence). This sequence joins TRBV19 and TRBJ1-1, with D perhaps TRBD1 (5 bases). Sequencing was carried out using peripheral blood. This sequence was found in a woman aged 60-75 years who had recovered from COVID-19. CDR3 nucleotides: TGTGCCAGTAGTCAAGGGCAGGGCGCGACTGAAGCTTTCTTT. Its translation: CASSQGQGATEAFF.